This T cell receptor (beta chain) was retrieved from a study of post-analysis software for immune sequencing data. In its sample, this clonotype was seen many times. Its target is not known. Study-level results: Relative to controls, patients had about five TRBV segments at higher frequency, with TRBV5-6, TRBV5-1 and TRBV20-1 among these. With F measure, samples from one preparation batch clustered together strongly.

Unmatched junction bases numbered 4, after V lost 6 bases and J lost 3 bases. This CDR3 is built from 15 residues. Germline CDR1 reads MDHEN; CDR2 reads SYDVKM. Prepared libraries of TCR beta cDNA carried unique molecular identifiers. TCRdb independently ran MiXCR on the PCR reads; one entry per CDR3 protein. This sample carries around 440,000 distinct CDR3 sequences, roughly 45% of them seen once, and the ten largest clones take over 10%. The gene calls are TRBV28 and TRBJ2-7, with 14 bases identical to TRBD2. The TCR originated in a girl between 10 and 17 years old with multiple sclerosis. Sequencing was performed on blood. The chain's CDR3 is CASSWGTSGSYEQYF. The CDR3, as DNA: TGTGCCAGCAGCTGGGGGACTAGCGGGAGCTACGAGCAGTACTTC.